This is a list of T cell receptor beta chains from one sample in a study of OX40 agonist ivuxolimab in advanced cancers. Using immunoSEQ multiplex PCR, the repertoire was profiled, and TCRdb retains in-frame clones only, with some absent. The sample comprises about 60,000 clones, around 90% of which are singletons, and roughly 25% rests with the top ten. The sample in question was CD4+ or CD8+ T cells sorted from blood, obtained in a trial of the OX40 agonist ivuxolimab. Receptors originate from an adult with an advanced solid tumor such as melanoma, head and neck, liver or kidney cancer. CDR3s include the opening cysteine and the closing phenylalanine or tryptophan. The order of the fields is V gene, J gene, CDR3 length, D gene, CDR3 DNA, CDR3 protein. D genes are given only for firm matches.

TRBV6-1	TRBJ1-5	14	TRBD1	TGTGCCAGCAGTGAAGCGAGGGGGCCTCAGCCCCAGCATTTT	CASSEARGPQPQHF
TRBV7-9	TRBJ2-1	14	TRBD1	TGTGCCAGCGCTGGACAGGTCCCCCCCAATGAGCAGTTCTTC	CASAGQVPPNEQFF
TRBV29-1	TRBJ2-7	12	NA	TGCAGCGTTGTACCGGACAGTTTCGAGCAGTACTTC	CSVVPDSFEQYF
TRBV27	TRBJ2-7	14	TRBD1	TGTGCCAGCAGTTCCGGGACAGGATTCTACGAGCAGTACTTC	CASSSGTGFYEQYF
TRBV11-1	TRBJ2-7	14	NA	TGTGCCAGCAGCTTAGATCAGGGTTCAGCCGAGCAGTACTTC	CASSLDQGSAEQYF
TRBV29-1	TRBJ1-3	12	NA	TGCAGCGTTGGGGGGGGCCCGGACACCATATATTTT	CSVGGGPDTIYF
TRBV4-1	TRBJ2-5	14	NA	TGCGCCAGCAGCCAAGCGGGCTTTCAAGAGACCCAGTACTTC	CASSQAGFQETQYF
TRBV9	TRBJ2-7	14	TRBD2	TGTGCCAGCAGCGCGCGGGAGTTCTCCTACGAGCAGTACTTC	CASSAREFSYEQYF
TRBV7-9	TRBJ1-6	12	NA	TGTGCCAGCAGCACCCAGGGTTCACCCCTCCACTTT	CASSTQGSPLHF
TRBV7-2	TRBJ2-7	12	NA	TGTGCCAGCAGCGGACCTATCTACGAGCAGTACTTC	CASSGPIYEQYF